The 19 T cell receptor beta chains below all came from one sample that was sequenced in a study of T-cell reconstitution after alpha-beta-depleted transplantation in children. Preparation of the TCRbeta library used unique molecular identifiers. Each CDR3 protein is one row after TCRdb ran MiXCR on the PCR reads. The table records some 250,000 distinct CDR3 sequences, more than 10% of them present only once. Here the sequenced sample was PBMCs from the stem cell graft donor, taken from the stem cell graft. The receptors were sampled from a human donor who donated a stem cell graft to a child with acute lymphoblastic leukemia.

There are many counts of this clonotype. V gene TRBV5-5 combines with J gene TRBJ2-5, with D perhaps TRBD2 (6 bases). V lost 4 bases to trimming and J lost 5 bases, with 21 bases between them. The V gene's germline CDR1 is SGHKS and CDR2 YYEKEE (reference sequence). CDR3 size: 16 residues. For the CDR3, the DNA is TGTGCCAGCAGCCTTTCAGCCGGGGGACTCGTGGAGACCCAGTACTTC. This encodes CASSLSAGGLVETQYF.

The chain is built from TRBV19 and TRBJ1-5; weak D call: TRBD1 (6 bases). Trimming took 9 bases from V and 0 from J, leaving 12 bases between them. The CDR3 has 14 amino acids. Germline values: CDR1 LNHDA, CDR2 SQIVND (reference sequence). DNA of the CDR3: TGTGCCAGCAATGGACAGTATAGCAATCAGCCCCAGCATTTT. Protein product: CASNGQYSNQPQHF.

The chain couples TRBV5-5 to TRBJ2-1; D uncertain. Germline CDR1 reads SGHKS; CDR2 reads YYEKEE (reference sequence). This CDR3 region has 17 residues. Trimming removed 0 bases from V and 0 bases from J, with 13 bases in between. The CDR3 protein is CASSLGVGHPSYNEQFF. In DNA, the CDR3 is TGTGCCAGCAGCTTGGGCGTCGGGCACCCCTCCTACAATGAGCAGTTCTTC.

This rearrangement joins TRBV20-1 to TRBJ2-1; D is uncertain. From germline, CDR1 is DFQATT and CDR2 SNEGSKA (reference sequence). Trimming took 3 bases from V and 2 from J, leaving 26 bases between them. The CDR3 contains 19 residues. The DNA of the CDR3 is TGCAGTGCTAGGGTCGTAGCAGGATCCCCCTCACGAACCTACAATGAGCAGTTCTTC. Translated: CSARVVAGSPSRTYNEQFF.

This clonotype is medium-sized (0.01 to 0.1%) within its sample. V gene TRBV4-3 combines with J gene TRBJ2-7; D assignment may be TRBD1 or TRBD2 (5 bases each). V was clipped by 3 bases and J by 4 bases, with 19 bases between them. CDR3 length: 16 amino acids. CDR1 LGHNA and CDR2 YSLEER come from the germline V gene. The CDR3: CASSHGPGRVVYEQYF. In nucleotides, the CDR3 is TGCGCCAGCAGCCATGGACCGGGACGGGTGGTTTACGAGCAGTACTTC.

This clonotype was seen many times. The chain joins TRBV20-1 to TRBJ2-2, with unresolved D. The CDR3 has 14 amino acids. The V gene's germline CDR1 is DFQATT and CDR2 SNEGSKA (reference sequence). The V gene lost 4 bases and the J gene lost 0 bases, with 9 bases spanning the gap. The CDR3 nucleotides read TGCAGTGCTATCCCAGGCGCGAACACCGGGGAGCTGTTTTTT. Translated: CSAIPGANTGELFF.

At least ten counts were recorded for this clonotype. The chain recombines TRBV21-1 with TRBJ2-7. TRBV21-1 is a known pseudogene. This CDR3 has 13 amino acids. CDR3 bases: TGTGCCAGCAGCAAAGAGAGAGTCTACGAGCAGTACTTC. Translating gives CASSKERVYEQYF.

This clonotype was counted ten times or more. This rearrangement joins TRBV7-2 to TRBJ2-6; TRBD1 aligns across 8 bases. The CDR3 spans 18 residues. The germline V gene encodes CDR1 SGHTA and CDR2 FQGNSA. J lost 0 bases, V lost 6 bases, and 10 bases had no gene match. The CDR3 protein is CASRDRVGVLSGANVLTF. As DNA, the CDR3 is TGTGCCAGCAGGGACAGGGTTGGAGTACTCTCTGGGGCCAACGTCCTGACTTTC.

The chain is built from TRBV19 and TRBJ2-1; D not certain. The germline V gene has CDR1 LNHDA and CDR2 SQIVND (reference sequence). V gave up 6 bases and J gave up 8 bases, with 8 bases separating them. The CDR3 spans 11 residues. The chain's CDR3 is CASRRGHEQFF. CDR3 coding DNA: TGTGCCAGTAGACGAGGCCATGAGCAGTTCTTC.

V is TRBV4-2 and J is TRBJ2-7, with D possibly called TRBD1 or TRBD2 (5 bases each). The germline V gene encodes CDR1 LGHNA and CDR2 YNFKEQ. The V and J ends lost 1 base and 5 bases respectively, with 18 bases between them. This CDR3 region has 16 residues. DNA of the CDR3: TGTGCCAGCAGCCAAGGACCGGGCAGAAGGGGACACGAGCAGTACTTC. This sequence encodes CASSQGPGRRGHEQYF.

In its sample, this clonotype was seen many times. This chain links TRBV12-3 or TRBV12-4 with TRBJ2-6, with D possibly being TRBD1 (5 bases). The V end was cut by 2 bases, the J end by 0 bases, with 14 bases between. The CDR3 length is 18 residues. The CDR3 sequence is CASSLMLDTHSGANVLTF. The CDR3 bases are TGTGCCAGCAGTTTAATGTTGGACACCCACTCTGGGGCCAACGTCCTGACTTTC.

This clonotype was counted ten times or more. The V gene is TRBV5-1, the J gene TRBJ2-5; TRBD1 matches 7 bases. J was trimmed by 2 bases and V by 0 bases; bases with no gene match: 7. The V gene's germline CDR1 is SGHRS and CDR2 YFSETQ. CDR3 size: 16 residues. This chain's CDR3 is CASSLGPGGRQETQYF. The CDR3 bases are TGCGCCAGCAGCTTGGGACCAGGGGGTCGACAAGAGACCCAGTACTTC. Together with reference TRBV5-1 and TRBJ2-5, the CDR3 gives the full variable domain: KAGVTQTPRYLIKTRGQQVTLSCSPISGHRSVSWYQQTPGQGLQFLFEYFSETQRNKGNFPGRFSGRQFSNSRSEMNVSTLELGDSALYLCASSLGPGGRQETQYFGPGTRLLVL.

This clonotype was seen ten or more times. CDR3 region: CASSLGWIYGYTF. The CDR3 coding sequence is TGTGCCAGCAGCTTAGGGTGGATCTATGGCTACACCTTC. This chain connects TRBV7-2 to TRBJ1-2, with unresolved D. V was cut by 1 base and J by 4 bases, with 7 bases left in between. The CDR3 extends over 13 amino acids. Looked up from germline, CDR1 is SGHTA and CDR2 is FQGNSA.

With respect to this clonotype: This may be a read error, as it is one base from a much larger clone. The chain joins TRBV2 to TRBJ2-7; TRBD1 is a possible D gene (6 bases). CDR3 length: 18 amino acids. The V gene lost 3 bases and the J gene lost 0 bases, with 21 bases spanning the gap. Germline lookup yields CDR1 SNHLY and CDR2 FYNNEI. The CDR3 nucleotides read TGTGCCAGCAGTGAGTGCAGGGGATCTACGGATTTCTCCTACGAGCAGTACTTC. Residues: CASSECRGSTDFSYEQYF.

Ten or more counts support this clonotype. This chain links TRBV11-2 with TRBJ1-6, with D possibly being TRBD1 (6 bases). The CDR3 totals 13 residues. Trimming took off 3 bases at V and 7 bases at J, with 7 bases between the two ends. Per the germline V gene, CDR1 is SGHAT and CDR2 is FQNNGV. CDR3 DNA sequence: TGTGCCAGCAGCTTGAGGGGGAATTCACCCCTCCACTTT. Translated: CASSLRGNSPLHF.

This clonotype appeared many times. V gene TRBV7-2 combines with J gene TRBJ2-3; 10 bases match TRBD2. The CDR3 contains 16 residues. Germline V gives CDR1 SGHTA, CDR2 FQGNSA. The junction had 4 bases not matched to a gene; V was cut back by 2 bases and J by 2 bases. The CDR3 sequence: CASSLKRGGPTDTQYF. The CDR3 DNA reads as TGTGCCAGCAGCTTAAAGCGGGGGGGCCCCACAGATACGCAGTATTTT.

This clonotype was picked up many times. This CDR3 reads CASGLATENEQFF. DNA of the CDR3: TGTGCCTCCGGACTAGCGACGGAAAATGAGCAGTTCTTC. The chain carries TRBV10-3 and TRBJ2-1; 9 bases align to TRBD2. Germline CDR1 reads ENHRY; CDR2 reads SYGVKD. The length of the CDR3 is 13 residues. V dropped 11 bases and J dropped 7; count of bases not matched to a gene: 9.

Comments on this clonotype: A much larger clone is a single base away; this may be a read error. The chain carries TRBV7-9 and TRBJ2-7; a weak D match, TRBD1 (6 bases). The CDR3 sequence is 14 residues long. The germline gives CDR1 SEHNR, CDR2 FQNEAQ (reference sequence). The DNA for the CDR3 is TGTGCCAGCAGCTTGGGAGACAGGTCCTCCGAGCAGTACTTC. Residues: CASSLGDRSSEQYF.

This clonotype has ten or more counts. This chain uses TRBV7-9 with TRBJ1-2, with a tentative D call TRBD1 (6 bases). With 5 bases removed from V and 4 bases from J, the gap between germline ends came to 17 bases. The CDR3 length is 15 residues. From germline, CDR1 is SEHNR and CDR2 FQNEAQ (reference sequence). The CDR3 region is CASSPQGLASYGYTF. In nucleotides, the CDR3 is TGTGCCAGCAGCCCACAGGGTTTAGCTTCCTATGGCTACACCTTC.